These T cell receptor beta chains were read from a single sample in a study of graft-versus-host responses after intestinal transplantation. Clones were read by immunoSEQ multiplex PCR, and TCRdb kept only the in-frame ones, dropping some. The sample shows approximately 60,000 clones, 70% to 90% of them seen only once. The specimen comprised PBMCs, sampled 26 days after transplant. These TCRs come from a human patient who received an intestinal transplant, so some T cells may come from the graft donor. Both conserved end residues are part of each CDR3.

>TRBV6-1|TRBJ1-3
CASSTGTSGNTIYF
>TRBV2|TRBJ1-2
CASRTGGAGYTF
>TRBV11-2|TRBJ1-6
CASSLGDRENSPLHF
>TRBV5-1|TRBJ2-2
CASSLDGGAAGELFF
>TRBV5-1|TRBJ2-4
CASSSGTGTKNIQYF
>TRBV28|TRBJ1-2
CASTLQGYGYTF
>TRBV6-1|TRBJ1-2
CAIEGVLDYGYTF
>TRBV4-2|TRBJ1-1
CASSQVRGADTEAFF
>TRBV6-5|TRBJ1-1
CASKVRQTGGTEAFF
>TRBV6-5|TRBJ1-2
CASSYSPREVHGYTF
>TRBV27|TRBJ2-7
CASSLYGDSYEQYF
>TRBV27|TRBJ2-3
CASSLVLAGGTDTQYF
>TRBV19|TRBJ1-2
CASTSPGQGRGYTF
>TRBV4-1|TRBJ1-6
CASSHLSTDSYNSPLHF